This T cell receptor (beta chain) was sequenced for a study of OX40 agonist ivuxolimab in advanced cancers. At the level of the study: Patients were treated with ivuxolimab, an agonistic anti-OX40 (CD134) antibody. Dose-escalation patients suffered from hepatocellular carcinoma, melanoma, renal cell or head and neck cancer. Of the patients, three showed partial responses, one with hepatocellular carcinoma and two with cutaneous melanoma.

Study results and limitations: Partial responders at 0.1-3.0 mg/kg showed near-lowest clonal expansion.

This table comes from immunoSEQ multiplex PCR, and its TCRdb copy is limited to in-frame clones, with some not included. The sample holds 74,000 or so clones, just under 95% seen once. As concerns this clone: Antigen unknown.

The V and J ends lost 5 bases and 5 bases respectively, with 9 bases between them. This CDR3 region has 12 residues. CDR1 SQVTM and CDR2 ANQGSEA come from the germline V gene. The material sequenced was CD4+ or CD8+ T cells sorted from blood, taken in a trial of the OX40 agonist ivuxolimab. The sequence derives from an adult with an advanced solid tumor such as melanoma, head and neck, liver or kidney cancer. The V call is TRBV29-1, the J call TRBJ1-4; a possible D gene is TRBD1 (5 bases). CDR3 residues: CSVRQGNEKLFF. DNA of the CDR3: TGCAGCGTTCGGCAGGGAAATGAAAAACTGTTTTTT.